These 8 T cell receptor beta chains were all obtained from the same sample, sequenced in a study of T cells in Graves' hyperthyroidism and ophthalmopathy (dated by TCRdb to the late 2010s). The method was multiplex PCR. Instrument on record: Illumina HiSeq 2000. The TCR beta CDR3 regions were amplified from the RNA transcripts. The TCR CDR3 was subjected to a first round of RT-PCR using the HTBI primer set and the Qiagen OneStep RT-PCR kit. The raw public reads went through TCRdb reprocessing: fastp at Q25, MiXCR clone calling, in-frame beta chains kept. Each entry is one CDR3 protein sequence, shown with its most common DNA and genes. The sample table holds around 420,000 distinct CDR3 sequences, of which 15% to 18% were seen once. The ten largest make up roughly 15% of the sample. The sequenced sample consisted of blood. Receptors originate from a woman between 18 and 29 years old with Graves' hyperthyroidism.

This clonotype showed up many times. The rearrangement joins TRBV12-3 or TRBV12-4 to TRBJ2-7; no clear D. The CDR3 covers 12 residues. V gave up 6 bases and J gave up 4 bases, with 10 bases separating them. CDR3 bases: TGTGCCAGCAGCCCCGAAGCGTACGAGCAGTACTTC. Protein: CASSPEAYEQYF.

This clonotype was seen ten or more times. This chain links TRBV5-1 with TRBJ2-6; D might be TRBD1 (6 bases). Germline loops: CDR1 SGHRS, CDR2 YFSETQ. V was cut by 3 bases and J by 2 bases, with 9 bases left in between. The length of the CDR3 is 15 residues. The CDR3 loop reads CASSYSGAGANVLTF. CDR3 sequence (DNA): TGCGCCAGCAGCTATTCAGGGGCTGGGGCCAACGTCCTGACTTTC.

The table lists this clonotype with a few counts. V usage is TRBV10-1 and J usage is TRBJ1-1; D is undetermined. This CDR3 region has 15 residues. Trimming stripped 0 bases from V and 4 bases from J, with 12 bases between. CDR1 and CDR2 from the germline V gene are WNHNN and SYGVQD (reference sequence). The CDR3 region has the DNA TGCGCCAGCAGTGAGTCTAGGGTGGGCGGCACTGAAGCTTTCTTT. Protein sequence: CASSESRVGGTEAFF.

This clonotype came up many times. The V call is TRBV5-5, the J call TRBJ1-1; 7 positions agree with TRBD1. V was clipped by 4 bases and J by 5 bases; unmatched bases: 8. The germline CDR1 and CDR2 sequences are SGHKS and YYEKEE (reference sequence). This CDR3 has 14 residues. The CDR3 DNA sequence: TGTGCCAGCAGCATCAGGGGGGGATTGACTGAAGCTTTCTTT. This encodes CASSIRGGLTEAFF.

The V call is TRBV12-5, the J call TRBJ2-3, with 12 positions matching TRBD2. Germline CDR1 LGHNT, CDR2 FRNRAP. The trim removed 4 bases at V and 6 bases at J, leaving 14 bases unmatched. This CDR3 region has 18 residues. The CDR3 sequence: CASGSTSPSGGAMDTQYF. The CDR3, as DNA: TGTGCTAGTGGTTCAACCTCCCCTAGCGGGGGGGCGATGGATACGCAGTATTTT.

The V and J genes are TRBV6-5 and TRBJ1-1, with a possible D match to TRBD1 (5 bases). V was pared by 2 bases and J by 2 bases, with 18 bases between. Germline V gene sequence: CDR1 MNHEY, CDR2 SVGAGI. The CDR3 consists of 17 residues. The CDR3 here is CASSYIGGGGSNTEAFF. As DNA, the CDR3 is TGTGCCAGCAGTTACATCGGGGGTGGGGGTAGTAACACTGAAGCTTTCTTT.

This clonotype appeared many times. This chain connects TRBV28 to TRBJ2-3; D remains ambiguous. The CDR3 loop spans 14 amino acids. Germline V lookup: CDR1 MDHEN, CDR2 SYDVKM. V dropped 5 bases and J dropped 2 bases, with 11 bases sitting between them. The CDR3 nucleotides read TGTGCCAGCAGTATTACAGTAATCACAGATACGCAGTATTTT. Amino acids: CASSITVITDTQYF.

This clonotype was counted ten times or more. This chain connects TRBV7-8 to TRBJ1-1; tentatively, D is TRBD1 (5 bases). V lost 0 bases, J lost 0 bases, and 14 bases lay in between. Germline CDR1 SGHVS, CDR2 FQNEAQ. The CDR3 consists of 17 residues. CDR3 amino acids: CASSLAPPGMMNTEAFF. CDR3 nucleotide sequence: TGTGCCAGCAGCTTAGCGCCTCCAGGGATGATGAACACTGAAGCTTTCTTT. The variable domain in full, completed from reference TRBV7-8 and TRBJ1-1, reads GAGVSQSPRYKVAKRGQDVALRCDPISGHVSLFWYQQALGQGPEFLTYFQNEAQLDKSGLPSDRFFAERPEGSVSTLKIQRTQQEDSAVYLCASSLAPPGMMNTEAFFGQGTRLTVV.